This passage covers 24 T cell receptor beta chains from one sample sequenced in a study of beta chain features in type 1 diabetes. Expressed TCRB transcripts were sequenced after all isolated RNA was converted to cDNA. The data were produced by immunoSEQ multiplex PCR, yet TCRdb's version contains in-frame clones alone and is incomplete. Here the sample spans under 400,000 clones, 10% to 15% being singletons. Sample: naive CD4+ T cells from blood. All receptors derive from a young man in good health.

This clone turned up a few times. The V and J genes are TRBV5-1 and TRBJ1-4; D is uncertain. V lost 0 bases to trimming and J lost 8 bases, with 11 bases between them. This CDR3 region has 14 residues. In germline, CDR1 is SGHRS, CDR2 YFSETQ. The CDR3 loop reads CASSLATDTEKLFF. CDR3 nucleotide sequence: TGCGCCAGCAGCTTGGCAACAGACACGGAAAAACTGTTTTTT.

The J gene is TRBJ2-2, the V gene TRBV9; TRBD2 might be the D (7 bases). Trimming took off 0 bases at V and 7 bases at J, with 22 bases between the two ends. CDR1 SGDLS and CDR2 YYNGEE come from the germline V gene. There are 18 residues in the CDR3. The DNA of the CDR3 is TGTGCCAGCAGCGTAGTTGGGGCGGGGGCCAGAACTGGCGGGGAGCTGTTTTTT. Residues: CASSVVGAGARTGGELFF.

The genes are TRBV5-1 and TRBJ1-1, with a tentative D call TRBD1 (6 bases). The germline CDR1 and CDR2 sequences are SGHRS and YFSETQ. Trimming cost V 4 bases and J 2 bases, with 9 bases left between them. The CDR3 length is 13 residues. In DNA form, the CDR3 reads TGCGCCAGCAGCAAACAGGGAAACACTGAAGCTTTCTTT. Residues: CASSKQGNTEAFF.

This clone turned up a few times. The CDR3 region is CASSSEYQPQHF. In nucleotides, the CDR3 is TGTGCCAGCAGCTCAGAATATCAGCCCCAGCATTTT. The gene calls are TRBV7-2 and TRBJ1-5; D gene uncertain. The CDR3 covers 12 residues. Germline loops: CDR1 SGHTA, CDR2 FQGNSA. Trimming removed 4 bases at V and 5 bases at J, with 6 bases between.

V and J are TRBV18 and TRBJ2-1, with 7 bases lining up with TRBD1. V dropped 2 bases and J dropped 8; count of bases not matched to a gene: 12. The CDR3 loop spans 16 amino acids. Germline V gene sequence: CDR1 KGHSH, CDR2 LQKENI. CDR3 DNA: TGTGCCAGCTCACCAACCGGGACAGTGATTTGGGATGAGCAGTTCTTC. Protein sequence: CASSPTGTVIWDEQFF.

This chain connects TRBV7-2 to TRBJ1-1, with 7 bases aligning to TRBD1. Germline-derived CDR1 and CDR2 are SGHTA and FQGNSA. The CDR3 covers 14 residues. V lost 4 bases and J lost 10; bases outside the gene matches: 12. The CDR3 coding sequence is TGTGCCAGCAGCTCGGACAGGTCCTCTTCCTTAGCTTTCTTT. It specifies CASSSDRSSSLAFF.

A few counts support this clone. The rearrangement joins TRBV4-3 to TRBJ2-4; tentative D call: TRBD2 (5 bases). The CDR3 sequence is 14 residues long. Trimming cost V 0 bases and J 10 bases, with 13 bases left between them. The germline gives CDR1 LGHNA, CDR2 YSLEER. The chain's CDR3 is CASSQDGPGGIQYF. The DNA for the CDR3 is TGCGCCAGCAGCCAAGATGGCCCGGGCGGGATTCAGTACTTC.

This sequence joins TRBV19 and TRBJ2-1; 11 bases line up with TRBD2. Germline V lookup: CDR1 LNHDA, CDR2 SQIVND (reference sequence). The ends lost 4 bases at V and 8 bases at J; junction bases unmatched: 4. This CDR3 contains 14 residues. The CDR3 coding sequence is TGTGCCAGTAGTAGTCTAGCGGGAGGCGATGAGCAGTTCTTC. This encodes CASSSLAGGDEQFF. Looking up the rest from reference TRBV19 and TRBJ2-1 gives the full variable domain: DGGITQSPKYLFRKEGQNVTLSCEQNLNHDAMYWYRQDPGQGLRLIYYSQIVNDFQKGDIAEGYSVSREKKESFPLTVTSAQKNPTAFYLCASSSLAGGDEQFFGPGTRLTVL.

This clone was counted a few times. The chain is built from TRBV25-1 and TRBJ1-3; D may be TRBD1 (6 bases). Trimming shortened V by 2 bases and J by 2 bases, and 13 bases separated the two germline ends. Germline CDR1 reads MGHDK; CDR2 reads SYGVNS. CDR3 length: 16 amino acids. This CDR3 is CASSELGAGAGNTIYF. The CDR3, as DNA: TGTGCCAGCAGTGAACTGGGGGCAGGCGCTGGAAACACCATATATTTT.

This clone was observed a handful of times. V is TRBV7-9 and J is TRBJ2-1, with D hard to call. V was trimmed by 5 bases and J by 6 bases, leaving 8 bases between them. This CDR3 is 12 amino acids long. CDR1 is SEHNR, CDR2 FQNEAQ, per germline (reference sequence). The CDR3 DNA reads TGTGCCAGCAGCCCCCTCTTCAATGAGCAGTTCTTC. Its protein is CASSPLFNEQFF.

Only a few counts were recorded for this clone. This chain uses TRBV5-1 with TRBJ2-5, with TRBD2 matching over 10 bases. The germline V gene encodes CDR1 SGHRS and CDR2 YFSETQ. The CDR3 consists of 17 residues. J lost 2 bases, V lost 0 bases, and 7 bases had no gene match. Here the CDR3 DNA reads TGCGCCAGCAGCTTGGAGGGCCCGACTAGCGGGCAAGAGACCCAGTACTTC. Amino acid sequence: CASSLEGPTSGQETQYF.

In this sample, this clone turned up a few times. V usage is TRBV28 and J usage is TRBJ1-1; no firm D call. CDR3 length equals 15 residues. The V gene lost 6 bases and the J gene lost 0 bases, with 14 bases spanning the gap. Germline loops: CDR1 MDHEN, CDR2 SYDVKM. The CDR3 spells CASSLAGFMNTEAFF. The CDR3 region has the DNA TGTGCCAGCAGCTTGGCGGGTTTCATGAACACTGAAGCTTTCTTT.

The sample holds a few counts of this clone. The CDR3 loop is CASSAGAGNYGYTF. CDR3 in DNA: TGTGCCAGTAGTGCTGGGGCAGGAAACTATGGCTACACCTTC. The genes are TRBV19 and TRBJ1-2, with a weak D call TRBD1 (5 bases). This CDR3 is 14 amino acids long. The V gene lost 5 bases and the J gene lost 2 bases, with 12 bases spanning the gap. In germline, CDR1 is LNHDA, CDR2 SQIVND (reference sequence).

In nucleotides, the CDR3 is TGTGCCAGCAGCTTAGCGGGCCCGGTTGGCAATCAGCCCCAGCATTTT. The encoded protein is CASSLAGPVGNQPQHF. The chain couples TRBV7-8 to TRBJ1-5; D unresolved. The germline V and J ends were trimmed by 0 bases and 2 bases, with 11 bases remaining between them. This CDR3 has 16 amino acids. The germline CDR1 and CDR2 sequences are SGHVS and FQNEAQ. The full variable domain, with the rest looked up from reference TRBV7-8 and TRBJ1-5, is GAGVSQSPRYKVAKRGQDVALRCDPISGHVSLFWYQQALGQGPEFLTYFQNEAQLDKSGLPSDRFFAERPEGSVSTLKIQRTQQEDSAVYLCASSLAGPVGNQPQHFGDGTRLSIL.

V usage is TRBV7-6 and J usage is TRBJ2-1; TRBD2 aligns across 7 bases. The germline V gene has CDR1 SGHVS and CDR2 FNYEAQ. Losses at the gene ends were 1 base for V and 4 bases for J; bases not matched to a gene: 16. The CDR3 covers 19 residues. The CDR3 here is CASSLGRKASGLLYNEQFF. The CDR3 region has the DNA TGTGCCAGCAGCTTAGGTAGAAAGGCTAGCGGACTTCTATACAATGAGCAGTTCTTC.

V and J are TRBV6-5 and TRBJ2-2; 7 nucleotides align to TRBD1. The CDR3 is 15 amino acids. Germline CDR1 MNHEY, CDR2 SVGAGI. The V and J ends lost 6 bases and 2 bases, in that order; junction bases with no gene match: 6. The CDR3 is CASRVGGSNTGELFF. The CDR3 bases are TGTGCCAGCAGGGTAGGGGGCAGCAACACCGGGGAGCTGTTTTTT.

About this clone itself: Other DNA sequences of this sample code for an identical CDR3. The chain recombines TRBV6-6 with TRBJ1-1; TRBD1 might be the D (5 bases). Germline-derived CDR1 and CDR2 are MNHNY and SVGAGI (reference sequence). This CDR3 contains 14 residues. Trimming took 0 bases from V and 5 from J, leaving 10 bases between them. CDR3 protein: CASSYSQGGTEAFF. The DNA of the CDR3 is TGTGCCAGCAGTTACTCTCAGGGTGGGACTGAAGCTTTCTTT.

This clone appeared once. The chain links TRBV7-3 to TRBJ2-1, with D unclear. CDR1 and CDR2 (germline): SGHTA, FQGTGA. This CDR3 contains 13 residues. Trimming left V 5 bases short and J 9 bases short, with 14 bases between. The CDR3: CASSPNSRSEQFF. As DNA, the CDR3 is TGTGCCAGCAGCCCTAATAGTAGAAGTGAGCAGTTCTTC.

The CDR3: CASSPTSGTNNEQFF. CDR3 nucleotide sequence: TGTGCCAGCAGCCCGACTAGCGGGACCAACAATGAGCAGTTCTTC. This chain uses TRBV6-4 with TRBJ2-1; 11 positions agree with TRBD2. Germline loops: CDR1 MRHNA, CDR2 SNTAGT. The V and J ends lost 6 bases and 5 bases, in that order; junction bases with no gene match: 6. The CDR3 has 15 amino acids.

This clone has only a few counts. The rearrangement links TRBV2 to TRBJ2-7, with D possibly being TRBD1 (6 bases). Per germline, CDR1 SNHLY and CDR2 FYNNEI. The CDR3 is made up of 14 amino acids. The ends were cut back, 1 base at V and 4 bases at J, with 11 bases in the middle. As DNA, the CDR3 is TGTGCCAGCAGTGAAGACGGACAGCCTTACGAGCAGTACTTC. Translated: CASSEDGQPYEQYF.

This clone was found a few times. The CDR3 sequence is CASSLQVQETQYF. The DNA of the CDR3 is TGTGCCAGCAGCTTACAGGTTCAAGAGACCCAGTACTTC. The V and J genes are TRBV5-5 and TRBJ2-5; perhaps TRBD1 as D (5 bases). The germline V and J ends were trimmed by 2 bases and 2 bases, with 7 bases remaining between them. This CDR3 comprises 13 residues. CDR1 is SGHKS and CDR2 is YYEKEE in the germline V gene (reference sequence).

The genes are TRBV7-9 and TRBJ2-7; TRBD1 is a possible D gene (5 bases). Germline-derived CDR1 and CDR2 are SEHNR and FQNEAQ (reference sequence). Trimming cost V 2 bases and J 0 bases, with 11 bases left between them. CDR3 length: 15 residues. CDR3 DNA sequence: TGTGCCAGCAGCTTATCTCTAGGGGCCTCCTACGAGCAGTACTTC. Translating it yields CASSLSLGASYEQYF.

This clone showed up just a few times. The chain is built from TRBV9 and TRBJ1-6; 8 nucleotides agree with TRBD1. Germline V gene sequence: CDR1 SGDLS, CDR2 YYNGEE. CDR3 length: 14 amino acids. J gave up 8 bases and V 0 bases, and 1 base lay outside the gene matches. CDR3 amino acids: CASSVDRGDSPLHF. CDR3 bases: TGTGCCAGCAGCGTAGACAGGGGGGATTCACCCCTCCACTTT.

This clone was observed a single time. The chain is built from TRBV5-4 and TRBJ2-7, with 9 nucleotides matching TRBD2. The CDR3 runs to 16 residues. CDR1 is SGHNT and CDR2 is YYREEE in the germline V gene (reference sequence). With 0 bases clipped from V and 4 bases from J, the junction kept 8 bases outside the gene matches. CDR3 DNA sequence: TGTGCCAGCAGCTTGGTGGCGGGAGGGCCTCTGTACGAGCAGTACTTC. This gives the protein CASSLVAGGPLYEQYF.